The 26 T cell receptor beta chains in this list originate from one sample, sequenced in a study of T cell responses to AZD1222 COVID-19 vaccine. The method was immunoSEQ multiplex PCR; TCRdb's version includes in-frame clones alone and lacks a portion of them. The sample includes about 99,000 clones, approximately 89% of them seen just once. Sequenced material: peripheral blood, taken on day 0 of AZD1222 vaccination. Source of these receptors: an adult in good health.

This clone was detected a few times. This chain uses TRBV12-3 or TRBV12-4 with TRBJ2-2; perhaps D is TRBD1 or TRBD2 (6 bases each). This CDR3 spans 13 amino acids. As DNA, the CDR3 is TGTGGTTCGGCGGGACAAAACACCGGGGAGCTGTTTTTT. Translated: CGSAGQNTGELFF.

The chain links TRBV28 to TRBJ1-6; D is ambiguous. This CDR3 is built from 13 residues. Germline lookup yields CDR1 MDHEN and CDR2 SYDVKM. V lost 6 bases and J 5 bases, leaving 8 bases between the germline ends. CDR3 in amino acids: CASRGRNNSPLHF. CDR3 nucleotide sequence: TGTGCCAGCAGGGGCAGAAATAATTCACCCCTCCACTTT.

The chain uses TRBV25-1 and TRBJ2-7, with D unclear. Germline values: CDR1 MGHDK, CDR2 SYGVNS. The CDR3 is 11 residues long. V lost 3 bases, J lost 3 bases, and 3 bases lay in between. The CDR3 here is CASSDGYEQYF. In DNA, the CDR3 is TGTGCCAGCAGTGACGGCTACGAGCAGTACTTC.

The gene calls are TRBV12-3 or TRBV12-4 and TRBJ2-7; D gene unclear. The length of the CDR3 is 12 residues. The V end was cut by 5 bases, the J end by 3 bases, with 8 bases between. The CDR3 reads CASSPDLYEQYF. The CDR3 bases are TGTGCCAGCAGTCCCGACCTCTACGAGCAGTACTTC.

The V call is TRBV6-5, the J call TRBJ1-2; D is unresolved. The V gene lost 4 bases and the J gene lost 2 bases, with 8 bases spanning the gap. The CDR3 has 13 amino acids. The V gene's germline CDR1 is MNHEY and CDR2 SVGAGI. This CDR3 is CASSLGLNYGYTF. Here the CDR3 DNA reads TGTGCCAGCAGTTTGGGTTTAAACTATGGCTACACCTTC.

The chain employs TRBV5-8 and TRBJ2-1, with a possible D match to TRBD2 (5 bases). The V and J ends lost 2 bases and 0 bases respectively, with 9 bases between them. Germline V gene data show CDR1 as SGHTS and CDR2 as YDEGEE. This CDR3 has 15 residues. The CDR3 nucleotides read TGTGCCAGCAGCTTTTCGGGAAGCTCCTACAATGAGCAGTTCTTC. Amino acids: CASSFSGSSYNEQFF.

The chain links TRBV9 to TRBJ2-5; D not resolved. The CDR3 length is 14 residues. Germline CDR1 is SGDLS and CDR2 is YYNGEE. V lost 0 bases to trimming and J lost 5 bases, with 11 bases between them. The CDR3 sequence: CASSVEGNSETQYF. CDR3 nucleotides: TGTGCCAGCAGCGTAGAGGGCAATTCGGAGACCCAGTACTTC.

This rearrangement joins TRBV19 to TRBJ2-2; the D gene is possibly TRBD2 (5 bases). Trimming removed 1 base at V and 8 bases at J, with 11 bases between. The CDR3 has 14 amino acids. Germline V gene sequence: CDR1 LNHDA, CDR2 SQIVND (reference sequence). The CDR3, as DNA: TGTGCCAGTAGTATAGGGGAGTTCGTAGGGGAGCTGTTTTTT. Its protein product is CASSIGEFVGELFF.

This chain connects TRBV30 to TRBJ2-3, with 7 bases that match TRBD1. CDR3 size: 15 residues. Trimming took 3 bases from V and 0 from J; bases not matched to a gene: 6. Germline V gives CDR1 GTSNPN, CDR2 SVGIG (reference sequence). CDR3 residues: CAWSNRGLSTDTQYF. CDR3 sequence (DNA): TGTGCCTGGAGCAACAGGGGTTTGAGCACAGATACGCAGTATTTT.

The CDR3 protein is CASSPPAVDGYTF. In DNA form, the CDR3 reads TGTGCCAGCAGTCCACCCGCAGTCGATGGCTACACCTTC. The chain carries TRBV28 and TRBJ1-2; D gene ambiguous. Trimming took 5 bases from V and 6 from J, leaving 13 bases between them. Germline-derived CDR1 and CDR2 are MDHEN and SYDVKM. The length of the CDR3 is 13 residues.

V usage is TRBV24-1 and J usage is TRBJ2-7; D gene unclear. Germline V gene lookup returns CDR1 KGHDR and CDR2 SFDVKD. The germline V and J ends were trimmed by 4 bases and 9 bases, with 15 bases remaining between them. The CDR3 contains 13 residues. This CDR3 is CATSDNANLGQYF. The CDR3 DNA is TGTGCCACCAGTGACAATGCCAACCTCGGGCAGTACTTC.

The CDR3 loop is CASSRNAGGSGEKLFF. CDR3 bases: TGTGCCAGCAGCCGGAACGCTGGGGGATCCGGTGAAAAACTGTTTTTT. The rearrangement joins TRBV7-9 to TRBJ1-4; possibly TRBD1 for D (5 bases). There are 16 residues in the CDR3. Deletions cut 5 bases from V and 7 bases from J, with 20 bases between. CDR1 and CDR2 from the germline V gene are SEHNR and FQNEAQ (reference sequence).

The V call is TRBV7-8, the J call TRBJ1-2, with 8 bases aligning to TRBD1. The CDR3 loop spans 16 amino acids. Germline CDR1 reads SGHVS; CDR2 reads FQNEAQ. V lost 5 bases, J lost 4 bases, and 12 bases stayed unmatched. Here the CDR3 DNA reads TGTGCCAGCAGCCCCGGGGCAGGGGGCGTCGGCTATGGCTACACCTTC. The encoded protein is CASSPGAGGVGYGYTF.

CDR3 protein: CASSSPPGGRSNIQYF. DNA for the CDR3: TGTGCCAGTAGTAGCCCCCCGGGGGGGCGTTCAAACATTCAGTACTTC. This chain links TRBV19 with TRBJ2-4; 8 nucleotides agree with TRBD2. CDR1 LNHDA and CDR2 SQIVND come from the germline V gene (reference sequence). The CDR3 extends over 16 amino acids. Trimming took 4 bases from V and 6 from J; bases not matched to a gene: 11.

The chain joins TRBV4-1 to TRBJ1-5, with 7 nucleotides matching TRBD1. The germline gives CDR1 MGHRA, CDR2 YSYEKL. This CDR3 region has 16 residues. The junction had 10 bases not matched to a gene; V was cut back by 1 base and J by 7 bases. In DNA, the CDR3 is TGCGCCAGCAGCCAAGCCGGGACAGCCCATCTACAGCCCCAGCATTTT. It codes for CASSQAGTAHLQPQHF.

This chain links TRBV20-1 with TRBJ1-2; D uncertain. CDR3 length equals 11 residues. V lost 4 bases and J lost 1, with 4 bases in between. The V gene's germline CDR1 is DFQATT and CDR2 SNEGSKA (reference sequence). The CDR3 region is CSAKNNYGYTF. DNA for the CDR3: TGCAGTGCTAAGAATAACTATGGCTACACCTTC.

The CDR3 here is CASSGSNYGYTF. CDR3 DNA: TGTGCCAGCAGTGGGAGTAACTATGGCTACACCTTC. The chain recombines TRBV28 with TRBJ1-2; D gene ambiguous. From germline, CDR1 is MDHEN and CDR2 SYDVKM. The CDR3 runs to 12 residues. Trimming stripped 5 bases from V and 1 base from J, with 5 bases between.

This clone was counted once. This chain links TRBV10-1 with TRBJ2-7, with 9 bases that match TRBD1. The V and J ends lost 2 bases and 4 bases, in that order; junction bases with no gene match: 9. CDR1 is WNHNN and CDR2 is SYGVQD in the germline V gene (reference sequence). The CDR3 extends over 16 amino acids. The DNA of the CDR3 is TGCGCCAGCAGTGAGAGGGGACAGGGCCCAAGTTACGAGCAGTACTTC. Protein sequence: CASSERGQGPSYEQYF.

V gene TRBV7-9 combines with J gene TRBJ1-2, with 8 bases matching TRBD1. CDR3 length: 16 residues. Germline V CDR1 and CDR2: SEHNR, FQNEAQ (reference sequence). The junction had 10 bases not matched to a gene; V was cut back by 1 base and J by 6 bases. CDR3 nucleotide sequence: TGTGCCAGCAGCTTAGGGGTCGGCAGGGGGCACGATGGCTACACCTTC. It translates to CASSLGVGRGHDGYTF.

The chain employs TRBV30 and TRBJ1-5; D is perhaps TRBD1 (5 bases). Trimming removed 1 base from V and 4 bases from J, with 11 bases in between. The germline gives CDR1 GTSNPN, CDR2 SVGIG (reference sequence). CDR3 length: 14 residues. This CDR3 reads CAWSGGRGNQPQHF. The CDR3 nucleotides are TGTGCCTGGAGTGGAGGACGGGGGAATCAGCCCCAGCATTTT. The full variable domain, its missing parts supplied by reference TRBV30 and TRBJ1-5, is SQTIHQWPATLVQPVGSPLSLECTVEGTSNPNLYWYRQAAGRGLQLLFYSVGIGQISSEVPQNLSASRPQDRQFILSSKKLLLSDSGFYLCAWSGGRGNQPQHFGDGTRLSIL.

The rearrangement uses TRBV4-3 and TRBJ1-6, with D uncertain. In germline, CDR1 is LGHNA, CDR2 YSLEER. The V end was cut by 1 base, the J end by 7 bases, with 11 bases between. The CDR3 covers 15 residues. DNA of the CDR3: TGCGCCAGCAGCCAAGGCAACCTTCGGAATTCACCCCTCCACTTT. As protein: CASSQGNLRNSPLHF.

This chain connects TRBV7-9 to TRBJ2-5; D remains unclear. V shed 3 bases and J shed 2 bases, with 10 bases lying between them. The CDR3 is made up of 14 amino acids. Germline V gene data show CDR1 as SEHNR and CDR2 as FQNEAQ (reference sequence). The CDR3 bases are TGTGCCAGCAGCTTTGCACAGCAGCAAGAGACCCAGTACTTC. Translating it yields CASSFAQQQETQYF.

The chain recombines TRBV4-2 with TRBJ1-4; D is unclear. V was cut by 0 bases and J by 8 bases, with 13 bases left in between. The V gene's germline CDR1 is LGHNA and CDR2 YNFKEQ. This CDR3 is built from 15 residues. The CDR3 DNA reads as TGTGCCAGCAGCCAAGAGATTGGACTCGTAGAAAAACTGTTTTTT. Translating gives CASSQEIGLVEKLFF.

This CDR3 is CASSLGAYGYTF. For the CDR3, the DNA is TGTGCCAGCAGTTTAGGCGCCTATGGCTACACCTTC. J is TRBJ1-2 and V is TRBV12-3 or TRBV12-4; D gene unclear. Trimming removed 1 base from V and 4 bases from J, with 4 bases in between. The CDR3 totals 12 residues.

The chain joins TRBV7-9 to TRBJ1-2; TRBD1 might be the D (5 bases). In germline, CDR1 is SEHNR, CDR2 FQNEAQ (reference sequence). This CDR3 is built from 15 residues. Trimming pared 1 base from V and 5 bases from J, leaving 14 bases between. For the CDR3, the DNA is TGTGCCAGCAGCTTAGGATTGACAGAGGGATATGGCTACACCTTC. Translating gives CASSLGLTEGYGYTF.

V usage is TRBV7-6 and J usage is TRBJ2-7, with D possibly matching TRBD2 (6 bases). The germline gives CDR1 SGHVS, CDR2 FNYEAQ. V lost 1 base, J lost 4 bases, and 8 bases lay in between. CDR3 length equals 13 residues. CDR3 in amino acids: CASSLVGGYEQYF. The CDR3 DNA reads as TGTGCCAGCAGCTTAGTGGGGGGATACGAGCAGTACTTC.